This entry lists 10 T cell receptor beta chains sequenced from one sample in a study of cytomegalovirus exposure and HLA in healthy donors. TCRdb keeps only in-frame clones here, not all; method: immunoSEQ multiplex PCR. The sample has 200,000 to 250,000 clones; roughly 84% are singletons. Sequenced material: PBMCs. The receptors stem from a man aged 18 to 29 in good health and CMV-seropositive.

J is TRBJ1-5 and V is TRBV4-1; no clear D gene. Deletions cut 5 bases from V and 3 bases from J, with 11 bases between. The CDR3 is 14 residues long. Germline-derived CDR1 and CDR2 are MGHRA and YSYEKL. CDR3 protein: CASSVDTYNQPQHF. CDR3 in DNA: TGCGCCAGCAGCGTAGACACCTACAATCAGCCCCAGCATTTT.

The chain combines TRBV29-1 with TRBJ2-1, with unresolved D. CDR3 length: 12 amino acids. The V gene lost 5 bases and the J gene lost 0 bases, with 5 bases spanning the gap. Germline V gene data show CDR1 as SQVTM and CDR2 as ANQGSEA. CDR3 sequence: CSVPSSYNEQFF. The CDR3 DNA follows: TGCAGCGTTCCGAGCTCCTACAATGAGCAGTTCTTC.

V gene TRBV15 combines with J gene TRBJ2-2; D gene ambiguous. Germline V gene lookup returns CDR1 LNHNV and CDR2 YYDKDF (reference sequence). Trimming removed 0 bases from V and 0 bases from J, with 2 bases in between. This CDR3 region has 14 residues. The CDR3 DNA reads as TGTGCCACCAGCAGAGACCCGAACACCGGGGAGCTGTTTTTT. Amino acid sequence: CATSRDPNTGELFF.

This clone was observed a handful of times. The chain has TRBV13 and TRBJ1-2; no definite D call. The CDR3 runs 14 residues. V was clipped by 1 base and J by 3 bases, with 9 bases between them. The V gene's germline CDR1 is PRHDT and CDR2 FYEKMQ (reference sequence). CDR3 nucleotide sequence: TGTGCCAGCAGCTTAGTGGGGTACGACTATGGCTACACCTTC. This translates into CASSLVGYDYGYTF.

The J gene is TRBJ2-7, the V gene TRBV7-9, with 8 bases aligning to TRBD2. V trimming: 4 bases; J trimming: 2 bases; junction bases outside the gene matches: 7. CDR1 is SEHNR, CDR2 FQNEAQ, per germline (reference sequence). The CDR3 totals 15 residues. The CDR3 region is CASSYRPGGAYEQYF. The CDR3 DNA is TGTGCCAGCAGCTATCGCCCGGGGGGGGCCTACGAGCAGTACTTC.

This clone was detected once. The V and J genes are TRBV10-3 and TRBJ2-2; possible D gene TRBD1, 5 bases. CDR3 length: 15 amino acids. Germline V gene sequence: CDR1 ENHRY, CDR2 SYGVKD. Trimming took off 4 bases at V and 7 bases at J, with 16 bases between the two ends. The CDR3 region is CAISAVGRVGGELFF. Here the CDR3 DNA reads TGTGCCATCAGTGCCGTGGGCAGGGTAGGCGGGGAGCTGTTTTTT.

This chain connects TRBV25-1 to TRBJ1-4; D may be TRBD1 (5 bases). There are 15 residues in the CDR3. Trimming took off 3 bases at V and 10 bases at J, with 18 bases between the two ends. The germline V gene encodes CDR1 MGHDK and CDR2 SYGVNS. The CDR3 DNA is TGTGCCAGCAGTGATCCCCAGAATGCGCAGGGAAAACTGTTTTTT. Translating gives CASSDPQNAQGKLFF.

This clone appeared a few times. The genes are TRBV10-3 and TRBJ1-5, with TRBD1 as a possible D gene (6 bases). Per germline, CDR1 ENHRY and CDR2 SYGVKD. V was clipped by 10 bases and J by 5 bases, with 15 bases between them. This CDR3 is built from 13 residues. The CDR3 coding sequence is TGTGCCACGGGGGCAAGGGAAGATCAGCCCCAGCATTTT. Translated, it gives CATGAREDQPQHF.

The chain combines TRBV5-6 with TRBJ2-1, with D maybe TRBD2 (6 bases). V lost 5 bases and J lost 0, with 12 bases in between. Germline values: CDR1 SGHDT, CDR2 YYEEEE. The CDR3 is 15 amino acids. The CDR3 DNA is TGTGCCAGCAGGGATGAGACTAGCTCCTACAATGAGCAGTTCTTC. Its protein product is CASRDETSSYNEQFF.

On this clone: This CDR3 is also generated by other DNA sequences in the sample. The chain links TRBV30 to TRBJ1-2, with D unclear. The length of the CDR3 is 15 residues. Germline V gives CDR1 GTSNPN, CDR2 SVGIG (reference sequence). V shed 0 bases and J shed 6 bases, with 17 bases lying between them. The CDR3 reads CAWSVQHTHSDGYTF. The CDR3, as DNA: TGTGCCTGGAGTGTACAGCACACCCATTCGGATGGCTACACCTTC.